Presented here are 14 T cell receptor beta chains from one specimen sequenced in a study of blood T cell repertoires in COVID-19 (dated by TCRdb to the early 2020s). The receptor library was made with the immunoSEQ multiplex PCR assay. TCRdb stores this immuneACCESS table with in-frame sequences only. Part of the clones is absent; in the studies checked, under half of the shortfall reflects unresolved V genes, and no reason is known for the rest. The sample table lists around 240,000 clones, 65% to 90% of them with a count of one. The ten largest clonotypes hold approximately 1.5% of the sample. The sample was peripheral blood. The receptors here all came from a woman in her thirties or forties who had recovered from COVID-19.

V is TRBV3-1 (or the pseudogene TRBV3-2) and J is TRBJ1-3; tentatively, D is TRBD1 (5 bases). Between the trimmed V and J ends, which lost 0 bases and 6 bases, there was a span of 9 bases. The CDR3 sequence is 14 residues long. Germline-derived CDR1 and CDR2 are LGHDT and YNNKEL (reference sequence). DNA for the CDR3: TGTGCCAGCAGCCAAGAAACGGGGGAAAACACCATATATTTT. Encoded protein: CASSQETGENTIYF.

This clone was detected only a few times. V usage is TRBV6-5 and J usage is TRBJ2-1; the match to TRBD2 covers 7 bases. The CDR3 runs 14 residues. V lost 6 bases to trimming and J lost 7 bases; unmatched junction nucleotides: 9. Germline CDR1 is MNHEY and CDR2 is SVGAGI. DNA of the CDR3: TGTGCCAGCAGCCCCGGGACTATTTTAAATGAGCAGTTCTTC. This gives the protein CASSPGTILNEQFF.

The chain joins TRBV18 to TRBJ1-2, with a weak D call TRBD1 (5 bases). Looked up from germline, CDR1 is KGHSH and CDR2 is LQKENI. With 10 bases removed from V and 0 bases from J, the gap between germline ends came to 18 bases. The CDR3 covers 15 residues. As DNA, the CDR3 is TGTGCCACCTCCGACAGACAGAGCCCTAACTATGGCTACACCTTC. Its translation: CATSDRQSPNYGYTF.

The chain carries TRBV27 and TRBJ2-6; 10 bases fit TRBD1. The CDR3 has 17 amino acids. V trimming: 5 bases; J trimming: 3 bases; junction bases outside the gene matches: 7. Per germline, CDR1 MNHEY and CDR2 SMNVEV (reference sequence). In DNA, the CDR3 is TGTGCCAGCAGTCCGGGACAGGGGAGTCTTGGGGCCAACGTCCTGACTTTC. It is translated as CASSPGQGSLGANVLTF.

This rearrangement joins TRBV19 to TRBJ2-5; 7 bases agree with TRBD1. The CDR3 has 14 residues. Trimming removed 4 bases from V and 5 bases from J; junction bases left unmatched: 7. CDR1 LNHDA and CDR2 SQIVND come from the germline V gene (reference sequence). The CDR3 DNA sequence: TGTGCCAGTAGTACGGGCCCCAGGGGGGAGACCCAGTACTTC. Residues: CASSTGPRGETQYF.

The chain links TRBV7-9 to TRBJ1-4; D not resolved. Germline CDR1 is SEHNR and CDR2 is FQNEAQ (reference sequence). V lost 6 bases and J 0 bases, leaving 5 bases between the germline ends. This CDR3 spans 13 amino acids. In nucleotides, the CDR3 is TGTGCCAGCAGTCGGTCAACTAATGAAAAACTGTTTTTT. As protein: CASSRSTNEKLFF.

This rearrangement joins TRBV29-1 to TRBJ2-3; TRBD2 might be the D (5 bases). Trimming took 1 base from V and 1 from J, leaving 9 bases between them. There are 14 residues in the CDR3. CDR1 is SQVTM, CDR2 ANQGSEA, per germline. CDR3 in amino acids: CSVEATGGTDTQYF. The CDR3 nucleotides read TGCAGCGTTGAAGCTACCGGGGGCACAGATACGCAGTATTTT.

The chain couples TRBV30 to TRBJ1-2; 7 bases agree with TRBD1. V lost 0 bases and J lost 8; bases outside the gene matches: 6. The CDR3 consists of 13 residues. Germline values: CDR1 GTSNPN, CDR2 SVGIG (reference sequence). This CDR3 reads CAWSVIGGGGYTF. For the CDR3, the DNA is TGTGCCTGGAGTGTAATTGGAGGGGGCGGCTACACCTTC.

This clone has only one observation. This chain links TRBV19 with TRBJ1-5; D not resolved. The V end lost 3 bases, the J end lost 2 bases, and 8 bases lay between the germline ends. The CDR3 extends over 14 amino acids. From germline, CDR1 is LNHDA and CDR2 SQIVND (reference sequence). The CDR3 region has the DNA TGTGCCAGTAGTATCTTCCAGGGCAATCAGCCCCAGCATTTT. It translates to CASSIFQGNQPQHF.

The genes are TRBV10-1 and TRBJ1-2, with 7 bases aligning to TRBD1. Germline trimming cut 8 bases from V and 0 bases from J; bases unmatched to any gene: 12. This CDR3 comprises 16 residues. Germline loops: CDR1 WNHNN, CDR2 SYGVQD (reference sequence). DNA for the CDR3: TGCGCCAGCTCCCCGTCGTCAGGGGGAGCTAACTATGGCTACACCTTC. Its protein product is CASSPSSGGANYGYTF.

The chain combines TRBV6-5 with TRBJ1-1, with D tentatively TRBD1 (5 bases). Germline V CDR1 and CDR2: MNHEY, SVGAGI. The length of the CDR3 is 14 residues. The V end was cut by 0 bases, the J end by 5 bases, with 10 bases between. This CDR3 is CASSYSAGETEAFF. The CDR3 coding sequence is TGTGCCAGCAGTTACTCTGCGGGGGAGACTGAAGCTTTCTTT.

The chain uses TRBV7-9 and TRBJ2-1; unclear D gene. Trimming stripped 5 bases from V and 8 bases from J, with 10 bases between. Germline assignment: CDR1 SEHNR and CDR2 FQNEAQ (reference sequence). The CDR3 sequence is 12 residues long. The CDR3 DNA reads TGTGCCAGCAGCCCCTATCTCTATGAGCAGTTCTTC. Residues: CASSPYLYEQFF.

This clone was observed once. The rearrangement uses TRBV5-4 and TRBJ2-7; 10 bases are shared with TRBD1. Germline V gives CDR1 SGHNT, CDR2 YYREEE (reference sequence). J gave up 2 bases and V 4 bases, and 18 bases lay outside the gene matches. CDR3 length: 19 residues. CDR3 sequence: CASSPDLGTGVSSTYEQYF. DNA for the CDR3: TGTGCCAGCAGCCCAGACTTAGGGACAGGGGTTTCTAGTACCTACGAGCAGTACTTC.

The V call is TRBV4-3, the J call TRBJ2-1; D may be TRBD1 (6 bases). The germline V gene has CDR1 LGHNA and CDR2 YSLEER. The CDR3 contains 15 residues. V dropped 0 bases and J dropped 6 bases, with 12 bases sitting between them. In nucleotides, the CDR3 is TGCGCCAGCAGCCAAGATCCAGGGGCGCTCAATGAGCAGTTCTTC. It translates to CASSQDPGALNEQFF.